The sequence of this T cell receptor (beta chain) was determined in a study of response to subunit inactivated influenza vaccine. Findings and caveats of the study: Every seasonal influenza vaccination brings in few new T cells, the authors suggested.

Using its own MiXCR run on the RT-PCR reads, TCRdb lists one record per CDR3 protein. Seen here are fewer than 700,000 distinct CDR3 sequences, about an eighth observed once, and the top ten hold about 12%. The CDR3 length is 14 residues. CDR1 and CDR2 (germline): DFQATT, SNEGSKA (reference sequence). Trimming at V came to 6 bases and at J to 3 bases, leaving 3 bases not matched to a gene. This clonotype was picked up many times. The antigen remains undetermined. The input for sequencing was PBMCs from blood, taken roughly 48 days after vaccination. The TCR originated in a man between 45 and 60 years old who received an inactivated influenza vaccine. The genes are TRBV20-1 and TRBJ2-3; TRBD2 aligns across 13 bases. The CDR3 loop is CSALGLAGTDTQYF. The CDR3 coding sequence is TGCAGTGCCTTGGGACTAGCGGGGACAGATACGCAGTATTTT.